One T cell receptor beta chain is described in this entry. With 2 bases clipped from V and 0 bases from J, the junction kept 6 bases outside the gene matches. Germline V gene sequence: CDR1 MNHNY, CDR2 SVGAGI (reference sequence). The CDR3 has 17 residues. For the second PCR, which ran for about 7 to 12 cycles, a sample-barcoded 5' primer and a J-beta primer mix were used. TCRdb reprocessed the 5' RACE reads with MiXCR, giving one entry per CDR3 protein. The sample shows just over 1 million distinct CDR3 sequences, 40% to 45% of them seen only once. This specimen belongs to a study of blood T cells in healthy people across ages.

Source material: blood. The TCR sequence derives from a woman aged 60-75 years in good health. The chain carries TRBV6-6 and TRBJ1-2; 10 bases line up with TRBD1. The CDR3 coding sequence is TGTGCCAGCAGTTACCGGGGGACAGGGGACTCTAACTATGGCTACACCTTC. Protein: CASSYRGTGDSNYGYTF.